Each of the 15 T cell receptor beta chains below was sequenced from the same sample in a study of blood T cell repertoires in COVID-19. The assay was immunoSEQ multiplex PCR, and TCRdb's table has in-frame clones only and misses some. Here the sample spans around 200,000 clones, approximately 87% being singletons. The sequencing input was peripheral blood. The receptor source for this set is a woman between 50 and 59 years old with acute or convalescent COVID-19.

The rearrangement joins TRBV5-1 to TRBJ2-1, with D tentatively TRBD2 (5 bases). CDR3 length: 13 residues. V was pared by 1 base and J by 5 bases, with 7 bases between. Germline CDR1 and CDR2: SGHRS and YFSETQ. The CDR3 DNA reads TGCGCCAGCAGCTTGCTGCGGGACAATGAGCAGTTCTTC. Translating gives CASSLLRDNEQFF.

The chain combines TRBV5-4 with TRBJ2-3; D gene unclear. With 4 bases removed from V and 2 bases from J, the gap between germline ends came to 8 bases. The CDR3 sequence is 13 residues long. The germline gives CDR1 SGHNT, CDR2 YYREEE (reference sequence). The CDR3 reads CASSPTYTDTQYF. The CDR3 DNA is TGTGCCAGCAGCCCGACTTACACAGATACGCAGTATTTT.

This chain links TRBV28 with TRBJ1-5, with a weak D call TRBD1 (6 bases). This CDR3 region has 12 residues. CDR1 is MDHEN, CDR2 SYDVKM, per germline. V gave up 5 bases and J gave up 5 bases, with 7 bases separating them. Written as DNA, the CDR3 is TGTGCCAGCAGTCAGGGGTATCAGCCCCAGCATTTT. This gives the protein CASSQGYQPQHF.

The chain combines TRBV14 with TRBJ2-7, with 8 nucleotides matching TRBD1. Losses at the gene ends were 4 bases for V and 5 bases for J; bases not matched to a gene: 7. Germline V gene data show CDR1 as SGHDN and CDR2 as FVKESK. There are 14 residues in the CDR3. CDR3 residues: CASSRGQGRHEQYF. The DNA for the CDR3 is TGTGCCAGCAGCCGCGGACAGGGAAGGCACGAGCAGTACTTC.

The V gene is TRBV5-1, the J gene TRBJ2-2, with 9 bases identical to TRBD2. From germline, CDR1 is SGHRS and CDR2 YFSETQ. After removal of 4 bases from V and 0 bases from J, the junction contained 4 bases not matched to a gene. There are 16 residues in the CDR3. The DNA of the CDR3 is TGCGCCAGCAGCCCGCGGACTAGCGCGAACACCGGGGAGCTGTTTTTT. It is translated as CASSPRTSANTGELFF.

The chain recombines TRBV6-6 with TRBJ1-1; no clear D gene. The CDR3 is 13 residues long. CDR1 is MNHNY, CDR2 SVGAGI, per germline (reference sequence). Trimming took off 7 bases at V and 11 bases at J, with 20 bases between the two ends. The CDR3 sequence: CASTPEGRVWAFF. In DNA form, the CDR3 reads TGTGCCAGCACCCCCGAGGGTCGGGTTTGGGCTTTCTTT.

The V call is TRBV2, the J call TRBJ2-2; 7 bases fit TRBD1. CDR3 length: 14 residues. The germline V gene has CDR1 SNHLY and CDR2 FYNNEI. The V segment lost 7 bases and the J segment 5 bases; nucleotides outside the gene matches: 7. The CDR3 loop is CASKTGTETGELFF. The CDR3 region has the DNA TGTGCCAGCAAAACCGGGACAGAAACCGGGGAGCTGTTTTTT.

This clone was recorded once. Here the CDR3 reads CASRTGYEQYF. Here the CDR3 DNA reads TGTGCCAGCAGGACAGGGTACGAGCAGTACTTC. The V and J genes are TRBV6-6 and TRBJ2-7; 7 bases are a match to TRBD1. CDR1 is MNHNY, CDR2 SVGAGI, per germline (reference sequence). Trimming took 6 bases from V and 4 from J; bases not matched to a gene: 0. The CDR3 is made up of 11 amino acids.

V and J are TRBV10-3 and TRBJ2-2, with 13 positions matching TRBD2. After removal of 3 bases from V and 5 bases from J, the junction contained 6 bases not matched to a gene. The germline gives CDR1 ENHRY, CDR2 SYGVKD. CDR3 length: 17 amino acids. The CDR3 region is CAISDVGLAGRTGELFF. The DNA of the CDR3 is TGTGCCATCAGTGACGTGGGACTAGCGGGGAGGACCGGGGAGCTGTTTTTT.

The V and J genes are TRBV7-6 and TRBJ2-1, with D perhaps matching TRBD2 (5 bases). In germline, CDR1 is SGHVS, CDR2 FNYEAQ. The CDR3 length is 15 residues. With 5 bases removed from V and 3 bases from J, the gap between germline ends came to 14 bases. CDR3 in DNA: TGTGCCAGCAGCCAAGAGGTGGGGAGCTACAATGAGCAGTTCTTC. Protein product: CASSQEVGSYNEQFF.

This sequence joins TRBV11-3 and TRBJ2-7; a weak D match, TRBD1 (6 bases). The germline V gene encodes CDR1 SGHNT and CDR2 YENEEA. The CDR3 runs 12 residues. The ends were cut back, 6 bases at V and 3 bases at J, with 9 bases in the middle. DNA for the CDR3: TGTGCCAGCAGTTACAGGGTCTACGAGCAGTACTTC. Encoded protein: CASSYRVYEQYF.

The chain links TRBV10-3 to TRBJ1-1; perhaps TRBD1 as D (6 bases). The CDR3 has 18 residues. Germline lookup yields CDR1 ENHRY and CDR2 SYGVKD. V was trimmed by 7 bases and J by 1 base, leaving 25 bases between them. In DNA, the CDR3 is TGTGCCATCACCACCGGGGGGGGCAACCTAGGAGGGAACACTGAAGCTTTCTTT. Its protein is CAITTGGGNLGGNTEAFF.

This clone was detected only once. This chain connects TRBV18 to TRBJ2-3, with 7 bases matching TRBD2. This CDR3 comprises 15 residues. Germline assignment: CDR1 KGHSH and CDR2 LQKENI. The V and J ends lost 3 bases and 0 bases, in that order; junction bases with no gene match: 3. Here the CDR3 reads CASSPASGSTDTQYF. The CDR3 coding sequence is TGTGCCAGCTCACCGGCTAGCGGCAGCACAGATACGCAGTATTTT.

The genes are TRBV6-2 or TRBV6-3 and TRBJ1-2; D not certain. Trimming removed 6 bases at V and 6 bases at J, with 17 bases between. The CDR3 sequence is 14 residues long. Germline V gene sequence: CDR1 MNHEY, CDR2 SVGEGT. The CDR3 nucleotides are TGTGCCAGCAGCCGCGGGGTCCTCGCCCATGGCTACACCTTC. Translating gives CASSRGVLAHGYTF.

This clone appeared a few times. J is TRBJ2-1 and V is TRBV20-1; D ambiguous. The V end was cut by 3 bases, the J end by 9 bases, with 12 bases between. The CDR3 covers 12 residues. The germline CDR1 and CDR2 sequences are DFQATT and SNEGSKA (reference sequence). The CDR3, as DNA: TGCAGTGCTAGTAACGTGGGCATTGAGCAGTTCTTC. Translation gives CSASNVGIEQFF.